The 4 T cell receptor beta chains below all came from one sample that was sequenced in a study of low-dose radiotherapy and immunotherapy resistance in tumors. Primers used for first-strand cDNA, a TRAV- and TRBV-specific set, covered both alpha and beta chains. TCR amplification ran approximately 22 PCR cycles using constant-region and V-primer adapter primers. TCRdb used MiXCR to reprocess the reads, holding one entry per CDR3 protein. The data show about 58,000 distinct CDR3 sequences, with about 25% seen just once and 6.5% to 7% held by the top ten. Described time point: after trial treatment. Treatment: LDRT plus nivolumab, ipilimumab, low-dose cyclophosphamide and aspirin (RACIN trial). The sequencing used PBMCs, collected after low-dose radiotherapy plus immunotherapy. Receptors were obtained from a male donor with prostate cancer.

This clonotype showed up many times. The J gene is TRBJ2-2, the V gene TRBV7-3; D is perhaps TRBD2 (5 bases). Trimming removed 5 bases at V and 1 base at J, with 8 bases between. This CDR3 contains 14 residues. Germline-derived CDR1 and CDR2 are SGHTA and FQGTGA. In nucleotides, the CDR3 is TGTGCCAGCAGCAAAAGCGGGAACACCGGGGAGCTGTTTTTT. This encodes CASSKSGNTGELFF.

This clonotype was counted ten times or more. The chain couples TRBV20-1 to TRBJ2-1, with D perhaps matching TRBD1 (7 bases). The CDR3 is 15 amino acids. The V gene's germline CDR1 is DFQATT and CDR2 SNEGSKA (reference sequence). V lost 5 bases, J lost 3 bases, and 17 bases lay in between. Here the CDR3 DNA reads TGCAGTGCTTCGCCAGGGGGGAACTTCTACAATGAGCAGTTCTTC. Translation gives CSASPGGNFYNEQFF.

The gene calls are TRBV11-3 and TRBJ2-6; 10 nucleotides match TRBD2. The CDR3 is made up of 21 amino acids. In germline, CDR1 is SGHNT, CDR2 YENEEA. The V segment lost 4 bases and the J segment 0 bases; nucleotides outside the gene matches: 15. The CDR3, as DNA: TGTGCCAGCAGCTACAGAGACGGCTCGGGACTAGCGTTCTCTGGGGCCAACGTCCTGACTTTC. It codes for CASSYRDGSGLAFSGANVLTF.

This clonotype showed up many times. CDR3 sequence: CASRRTGGALGTDTQYF. The CDR3 DNA is TGCGCCAGCAGGAGGACAGGGGGCGCCTTGGGCACAGATACGCAGTATTTT. The chain combines TRBV5-1 with TRBJ2-3; 11 bases fit TRBD1. CDR3 length equals 17 residues. The J segment lost 1 base and the V segment lost 5 bases, leaving 9 bases of the junction unmatched. CDR1 is SGHRS and CDR2 is YFSETQ in the germline V gene.